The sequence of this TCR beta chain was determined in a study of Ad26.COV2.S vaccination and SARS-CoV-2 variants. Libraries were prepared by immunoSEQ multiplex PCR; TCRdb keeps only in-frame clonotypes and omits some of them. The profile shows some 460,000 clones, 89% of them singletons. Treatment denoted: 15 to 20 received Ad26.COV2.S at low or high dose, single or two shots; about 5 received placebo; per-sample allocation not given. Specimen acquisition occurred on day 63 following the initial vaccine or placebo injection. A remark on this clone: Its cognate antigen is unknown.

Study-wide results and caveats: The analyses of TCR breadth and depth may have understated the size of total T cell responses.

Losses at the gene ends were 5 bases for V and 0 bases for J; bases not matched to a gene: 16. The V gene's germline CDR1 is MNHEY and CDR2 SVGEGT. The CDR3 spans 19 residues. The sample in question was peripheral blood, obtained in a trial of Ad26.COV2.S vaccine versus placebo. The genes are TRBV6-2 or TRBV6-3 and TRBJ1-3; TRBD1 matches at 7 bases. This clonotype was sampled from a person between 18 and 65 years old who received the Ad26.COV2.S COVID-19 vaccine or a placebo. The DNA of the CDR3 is TGTGCCAGCAGTCGTCGGTCGGGACAGATGTTTAGCTCTGGAAACACCATATATTTT. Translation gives CASSRRSGQMFSSGNTIYF.